This TCR beta chain was observed in a study of blood T cells in healthy people across ages. At least 6 million PBMCs were isolated per sample. Every sample gave at least 5.5 micrograms of total RNA when it was extracted. A J-beta primer mix and a sample-barcoded 5' primer were used in a second PCR of about 7 to 11 cycles. TCRdb fed the 5' RACE reads into MiXCR, producing one record per CDR3 protein. This table holds over a million distinct CDR3 sequences, approximately 43% found once. This clonotype was counted many times. Trimming removed 2 bases from V and 4 bases from J; junction bases left unmatched: 1. The CDR3 runs 14 residues. Germline CDR1 is MGHRA and CDR2 is YSYEKL.

Sequenced sample: blood. The gene calls are TRBV4-1 and TRBJ2-7, with 11 nucleotides matching TRBD2. This receptor was obtained from a woman in her late teens or twenties in good health. In nucleotides, the CDR3 is TGCGCCAGCAGCCAACTAGCGGGGGGATACGAGCAGTACTTC. Encoded protein: CASSQLAGGYEQYF.